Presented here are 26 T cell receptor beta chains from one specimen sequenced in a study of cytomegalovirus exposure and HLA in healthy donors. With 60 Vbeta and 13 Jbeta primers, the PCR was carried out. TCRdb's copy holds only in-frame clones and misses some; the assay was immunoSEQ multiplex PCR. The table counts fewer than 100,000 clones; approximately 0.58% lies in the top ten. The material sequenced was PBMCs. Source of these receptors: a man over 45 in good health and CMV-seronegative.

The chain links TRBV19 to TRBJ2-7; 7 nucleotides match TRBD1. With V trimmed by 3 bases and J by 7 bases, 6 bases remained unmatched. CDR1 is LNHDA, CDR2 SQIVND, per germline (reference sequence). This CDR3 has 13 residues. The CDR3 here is CASSMSGGLEQYF. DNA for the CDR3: TGTGCCAGTAGTATGTCAGGGGGTTTGGAGCAGTACTTC.

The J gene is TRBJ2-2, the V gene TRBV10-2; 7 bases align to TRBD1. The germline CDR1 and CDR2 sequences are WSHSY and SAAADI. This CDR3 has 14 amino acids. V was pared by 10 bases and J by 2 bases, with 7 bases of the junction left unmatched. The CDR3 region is CATMGTVNTGELFF. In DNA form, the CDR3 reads TGCGCCACCATGGGGACAGTCAACACCGGGGAGCTGTTTTTT.

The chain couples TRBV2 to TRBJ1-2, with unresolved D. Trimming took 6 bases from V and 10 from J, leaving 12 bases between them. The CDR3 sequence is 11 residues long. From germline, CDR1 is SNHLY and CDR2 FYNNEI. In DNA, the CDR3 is TGTGCCAGCAGAACCTCTTTAGACTACACCTTC. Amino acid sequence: CASRTSLDYTF. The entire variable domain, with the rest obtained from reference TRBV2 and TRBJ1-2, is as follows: EPEVTQTPSHQVTQMGQEVILRCVPISNHLYFYWYRQILGQKVEFLVSFYNNEISEKSEIFDDQFSVERPDGSNFTLKIRSTKLEDSAMYFCASRTSLDYTFGSGTRLTVV.

CDR3 bases: TGTGCCTGGGCCGCGGACAGCTCCTATAATTCACCCCTCCACTTT. It specifies CAWAADSSYNSPLHF. J is TRBJ1-6 and V is TRBV30; a possible D gene is TRBD1 (6 bases). The CDR3 loop spans 15 amino acids. Germline V gives CDR1 GTSNPN, CDR2 SVGIG (reference sequence). V lost 5 bases and J 0 bases, leaving 11 bases between the germline ends.

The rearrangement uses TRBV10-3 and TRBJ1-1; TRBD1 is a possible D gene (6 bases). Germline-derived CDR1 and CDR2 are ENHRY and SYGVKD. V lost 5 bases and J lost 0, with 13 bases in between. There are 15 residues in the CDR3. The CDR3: CAISTNRDMNTEAFF. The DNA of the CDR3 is TGTGCCATCAGTACTAACAGGGACATGAACACTGAAGCTTTCTTT.

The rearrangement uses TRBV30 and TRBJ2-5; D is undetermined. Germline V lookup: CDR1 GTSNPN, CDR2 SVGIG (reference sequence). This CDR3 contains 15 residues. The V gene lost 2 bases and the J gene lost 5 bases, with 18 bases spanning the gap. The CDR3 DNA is TGTGCCTGGAGTTTTTCGGGTTCCGCGGCGGAGACCCAGTACTTC. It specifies CAWSFSGSAAETQYF.

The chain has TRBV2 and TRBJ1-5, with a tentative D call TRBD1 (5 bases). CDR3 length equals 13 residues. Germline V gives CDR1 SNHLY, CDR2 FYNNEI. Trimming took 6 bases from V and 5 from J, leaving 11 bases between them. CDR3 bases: TGTGCCAGCAGAAACAGGCCCTATCAGCCCCAGCATTTT. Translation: CASRNRPYQPQHF. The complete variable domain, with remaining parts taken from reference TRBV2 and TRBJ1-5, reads EPEVTQTPSHQVTQMGQEVILRCVPISNHLYFYWYRQILGQKVEFLVSFYNNEISEKSEIFDDQFSVERPDGSNFTLKIRSTKLEDSAMYFCASRNRPYQPQHFGDGTRLSIL.

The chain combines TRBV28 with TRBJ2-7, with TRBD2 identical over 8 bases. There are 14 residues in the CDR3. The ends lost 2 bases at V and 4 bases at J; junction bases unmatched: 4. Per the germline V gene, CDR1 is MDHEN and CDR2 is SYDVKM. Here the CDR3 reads CASSLTGGAYEQYF. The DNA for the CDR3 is TGTGCCAGCAGTTTAACCGGGGGGGCTTACGAGCAGTACTTC.

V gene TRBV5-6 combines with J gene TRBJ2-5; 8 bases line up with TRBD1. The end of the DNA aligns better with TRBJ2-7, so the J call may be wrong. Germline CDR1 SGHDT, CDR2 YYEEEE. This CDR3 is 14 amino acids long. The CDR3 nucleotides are TGTGCCAGCAGCGGACAGGGTTACTCCTACGAGCAGTACTTC. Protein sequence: CASSGQGYSYEQYF.

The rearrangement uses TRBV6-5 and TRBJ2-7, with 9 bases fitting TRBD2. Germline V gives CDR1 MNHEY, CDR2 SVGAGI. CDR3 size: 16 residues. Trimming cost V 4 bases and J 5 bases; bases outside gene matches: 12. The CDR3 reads CASSFRLAGGPNEQYF. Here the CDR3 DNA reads TGTGCCAGCAGTTTCCGCCTCGCGGGGGGGCCCAACGAGCAGTACTTC.

The CDR3 loop reads CASSLAGDTEAFF. The CDR3, as DNA: TGCGCCAGCAGCTTGGCCGGGGACACTGAAGCTTTCTTT. The rearrangement joins TRBV5-1 to TRBJ1-1; no clear D. The CDR3 has 13 residues. CDR1 and CDR2 from the germline V gene are SGHRS and YFSETQ. Trimming took 0 bases from V and 3 from J, leaving 6 bases between them.

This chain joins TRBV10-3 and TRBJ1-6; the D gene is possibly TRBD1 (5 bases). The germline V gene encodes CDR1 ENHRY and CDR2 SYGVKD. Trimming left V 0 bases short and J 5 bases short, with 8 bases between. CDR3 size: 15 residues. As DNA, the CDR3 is TGTGCCATCAGTGAGTCAGGGGCCAATAATTCACCCCTCCACTTT. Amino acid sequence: CAISESGANNSPLHF.

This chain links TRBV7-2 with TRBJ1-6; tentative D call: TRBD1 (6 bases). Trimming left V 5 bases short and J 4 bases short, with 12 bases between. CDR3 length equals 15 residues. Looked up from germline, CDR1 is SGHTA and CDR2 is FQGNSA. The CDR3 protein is CASSTGQPYNSPLHF. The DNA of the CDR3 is TGTGCCAGCAGCACCGGACAGCCGTATAATTCACCCCTCCACTTT.

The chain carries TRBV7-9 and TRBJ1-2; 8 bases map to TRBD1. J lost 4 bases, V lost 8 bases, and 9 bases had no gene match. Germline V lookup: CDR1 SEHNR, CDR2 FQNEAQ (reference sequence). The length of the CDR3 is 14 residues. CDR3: CASVISGGSYGYTF. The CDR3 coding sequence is TGTGCCAGCGTGATCTCAGGGGGCTCCTATGGCTACACCTTC. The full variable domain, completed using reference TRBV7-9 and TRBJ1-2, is DTGVSQNPRHKITKRGQNVTFRCDPISEHNRLYWYRQTLGQGPEFLTYFQNEAQLEKSRLLSDRFSAERPKGSFSTLEIQRTEQGDSAMYLCASVISGGSYGYTFGSGTRLTVV.

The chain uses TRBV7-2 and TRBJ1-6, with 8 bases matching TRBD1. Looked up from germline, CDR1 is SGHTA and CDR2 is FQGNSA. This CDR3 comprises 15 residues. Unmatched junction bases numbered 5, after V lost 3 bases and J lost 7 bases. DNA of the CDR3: TGTGCCAGCAGCTTCACAGGGGGAGAAAATTCACCCCTCCACTTT. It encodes CASSFTGGENSPLHF. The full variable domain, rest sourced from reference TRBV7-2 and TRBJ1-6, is GAGVSQSPSNKVTEKGKDVELRCDPISGHTALYWYRQSLGQGLEFLIYFQGNSAPDKSGLPSDRFSAERTGGSVSTLTIQRTQQEDSAVYLCASSFTGGENSPLHFGNGTRLTVT.

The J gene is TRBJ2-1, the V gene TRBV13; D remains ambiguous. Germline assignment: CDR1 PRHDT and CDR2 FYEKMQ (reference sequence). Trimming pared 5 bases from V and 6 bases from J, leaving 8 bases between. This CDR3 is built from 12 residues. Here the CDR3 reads CASSPYSNEQFF. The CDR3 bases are TGTGCCAGCAGCCCCTATTCCAATGAGCAGTTCTTC.

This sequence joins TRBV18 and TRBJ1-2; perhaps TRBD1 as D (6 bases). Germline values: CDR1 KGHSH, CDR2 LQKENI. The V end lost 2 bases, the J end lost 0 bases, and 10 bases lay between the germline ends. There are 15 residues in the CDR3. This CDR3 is CASSPGGRANYGYTF. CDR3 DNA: TGTGCCAGCTCACCAGGGGGCAGAGCTAACTATGGCTACACCTTC.

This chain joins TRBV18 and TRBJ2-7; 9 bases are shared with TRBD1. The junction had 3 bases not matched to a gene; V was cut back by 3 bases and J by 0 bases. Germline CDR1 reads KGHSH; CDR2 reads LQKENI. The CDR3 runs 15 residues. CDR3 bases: TGTGCCAGCTCACCCGGGACAGGGTCCTCCTACGAGCAGTACTTC. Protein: CASSPGTGSSYEQYF.

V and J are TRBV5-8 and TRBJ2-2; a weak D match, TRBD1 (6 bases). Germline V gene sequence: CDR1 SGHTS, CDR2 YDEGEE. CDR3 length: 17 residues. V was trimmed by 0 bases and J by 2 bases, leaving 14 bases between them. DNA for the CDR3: TGTGCCAGCAGCTTGGTTATCGGGGACACAAACACCGGGGAGCTGTTTTTT. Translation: CASSLVIGDTNTGELFF.

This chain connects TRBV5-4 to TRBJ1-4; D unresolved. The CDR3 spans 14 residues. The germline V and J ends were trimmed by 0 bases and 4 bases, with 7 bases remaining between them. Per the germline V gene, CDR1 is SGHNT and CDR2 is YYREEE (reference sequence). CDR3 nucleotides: TGTGCCAGCAGCTTGGGAGGGATTAATGAAAAACTGTTTTTT. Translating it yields CASSLGGINEKLFF.

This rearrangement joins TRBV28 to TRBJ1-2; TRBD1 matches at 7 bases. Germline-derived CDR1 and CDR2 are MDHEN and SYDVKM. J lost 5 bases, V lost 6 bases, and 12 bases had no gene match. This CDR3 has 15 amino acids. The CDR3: CASRETGLQGYGYTF. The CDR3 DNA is TGTGCCAGCAGGGAGACAGGGCTTCAGGGGTATGGCTACACCTTC.

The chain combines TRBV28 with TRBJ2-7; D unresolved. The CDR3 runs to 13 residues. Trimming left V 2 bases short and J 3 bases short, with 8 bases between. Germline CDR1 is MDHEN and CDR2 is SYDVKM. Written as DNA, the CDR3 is TGTGCCAGCAGTTTAGGGCAGAGCTACGAGCAGTACTTC. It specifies CASSLGQSYEQYF.

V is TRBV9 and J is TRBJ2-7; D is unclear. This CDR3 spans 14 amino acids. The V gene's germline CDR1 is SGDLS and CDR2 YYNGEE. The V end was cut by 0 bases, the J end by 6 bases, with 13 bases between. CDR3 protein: CASSVEAYWSEQYF. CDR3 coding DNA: TGTGCCAGCAGCGTAGAAGCCTACTGGTCCGAGCAGTACTTC.

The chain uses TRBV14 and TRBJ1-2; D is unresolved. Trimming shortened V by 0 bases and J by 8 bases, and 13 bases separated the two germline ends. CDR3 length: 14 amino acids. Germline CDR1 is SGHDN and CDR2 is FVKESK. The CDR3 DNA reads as TGTGCCAGCAGCCAAGACAGTAAATTCTTGGGCTACACCTTC. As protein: CASSQDSKFLGYTF.

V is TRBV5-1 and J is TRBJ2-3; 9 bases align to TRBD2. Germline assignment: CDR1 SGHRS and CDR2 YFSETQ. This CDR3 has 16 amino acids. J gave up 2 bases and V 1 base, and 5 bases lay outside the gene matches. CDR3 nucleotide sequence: TGCGCCAGCAGCTTGTCTGTAGCGGGGGCCACAGATACGCAGTATTTT. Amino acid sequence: CASSLSVAGATDTQYF.

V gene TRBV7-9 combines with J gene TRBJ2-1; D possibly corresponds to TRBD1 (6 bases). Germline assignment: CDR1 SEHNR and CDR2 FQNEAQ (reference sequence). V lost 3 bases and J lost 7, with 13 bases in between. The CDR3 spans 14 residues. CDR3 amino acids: CASSFHRDGNEQFF. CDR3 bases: TGTGCCAGCAGCTTTCACAGGGATGGGAATGAGCAGTTCTTC. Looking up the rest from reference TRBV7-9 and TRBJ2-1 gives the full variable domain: DTGVSQNPRHKITKRGQNVTFRCDPISEHNRLYWYRQTLGQGPEFLTYFQNEAQLEKSRLLSDRFSAERPKGSFSTLEIQRTEQGDSAMYLCASSFHRDGNEQFFGPGTRLTVL.